Described below is a single T cell receptor (beta chain) sequence and its context. This record comes from a study of CD8 T cells in Susac syndrome. RNA totalling about 0.45 to 1 ug underwent reverse transcription with random hexamers. TCRdb used MiXCR to reprocess the immunoSEQ multiplex PCR reads, holding one entry per CDR3 protein. The sample consists of around 150,000 distinct CDR3 sequences, 90% to 97% of them appearing once. Per the germline V gene, CDR1 is DFQATT and CDR2 is SNEGSKA (reference sequence). V shed 5 bases and J shed 0 bases, with 13 bases lying between them. There are 14 residues in the CDR3.

The chain uses TRBV20-1 and TRBJ1-1, with D uncertain. Material for sequencing was CD4+ T cells from PBMCs. The TCR sequence derives from a human donor with Susac syndrome. The CDR3 DNA reads TGCAGTGCTCGACGACGCGGTGTGAACACTGAAGCTTTCTTT. Translating it yields CSARRRGVNTEAFF.